The clone carrying this T cell receptor beta chain was picked up a small number of times. Germline lookup yields CDR1 SGHTA and CDR2 FQGTGA. This CDR3 region has 13 residues. V lost 4 bases and J lost 1, with 7 bases in between. This specimen comes from a study of blood T cells in healthy people across ages. Sample-barcoded 5' priming and a J-beta primer mix drove a second PCR of about 6 to 12 cycles. TCRdb re-analysed the 5' RACE reads in MiXCR, keeping a single row per CDR3 protein. The sample records hundreds of thousands of distinct CDR3 sequences, around 24% being singletons. These data also formed part of another study, on T cells of mothers and their children.

The chain has TRBV7-3 and TRBJ1-2; D unresolved. The source is a boy aged 5-17 years in good health. Specimen: blood. Written as DNA, the CDR3 is TGTGCCAGCAGCTCAGACGATAACTATGGCTACACCTTC. Its protein is CASSSDDNYGYTF.